This T cell receptor (beta chain) was observed in a study of Ad26.COV2.S vaccination and SARS-CoV-2 variants. The assay was immunoSEQ multiplex PCR, and TCRdb's table has in-frame clones only and misses some. The profile covers 350,000 to 450,000 clones, with 89% appearing a single time and 1.9% taken by the ten largest. Specified treatment: around 19 received Ad26.COV2.S at low or high dose, single or two shots; several received placebo; per-sample allocation not given. Collection of samples fell on day 63 after the first vaccine or placebo injection. Germline V gene lookup returns CDR1 PRHDT and CDR2 FYEKMQ (reference sequence). The CDR3 totals 12 residues. The trim removed 5 bases at V and 7 bases at J, leaving 3 bases unmatched. Study outcomes and limitations: Once vaccination had occurred, spike-specific CD8+ and CD4+ T cell responses reportedly showed substantial breadth.

This clone occurred once. No antigen is known for it. The TCR was taken from a person between 18 and 65 years old who received the Ad26.COV2.S COVID-19 vaccine or a placebo. This chain connects TRBV13 to TRBJ1-1; 8 bases match TRBD1. This sample comprised peripheral blood, obtained in a trial of Ad26.COV2.S vaccine versus placebo. In DNA form, the CDR3 reads TGTGCCAGCAGCCGAACAGGGGGTGAAGCTTTCTTT. It is translated as CASSRTGGEAFF.